A selection of T cell receptor beta chains follows, all from one sample in a study of breast tumors, draining lymph nodes, adjacent tissues. Each CDR3 protein gets one entry after TCRdb re-called the multiplex PCR reads with MiXCR. The table has 150,000 to 200,000 distinct CDR3 sequences, approximately 33% seen once. The material sequenced was axillary lymph node tissue. These receptors came from a female donor with breast cancer. Some clones in this sample may be carry-over from other donors' samples. CDR3s include the opening cysteine and the closing phenylalanine or tryptophan. Fields, in order: J gene, clone size, D gene, V gene, CDR3 protein, CDR3 DNA. A D gene is named only where the DNA matches it firmly. Clone size is not always given. Where it is, it says once, few, many or a class for expanded clones.

j_call: TRBJ2-2
clone_size: few
d_call: TRBD2
v_call: TRBV6-5
cdr3_aa: CASRPYSGRGGELFF
cdr3_nt: TGTGCCAGCAGACCCTATAGCGGGAGGGGCGGGGAGCTGTTTTTT

j_call: TRBJ1-2
clone_size: many
d_call: -
v_call: TRBV6-5
cdr3_aa: CASRPDGGGGYTF
cdr3_nt: TGTGCCAGCAGGCCGGACGGCGGTGGTGGCTACACCTTC

j_call: TRBJ1-4
clone_size: -
d_call: -
v_call: TRBV12-3/TRBV12-4
cdr3_aa: CASSSRDYNEKLFF
cdr3_nt: TGTGCCAGCAGTTCGAGGGACTACAATGAAAAACTGTTTTTT

j_call: TRBJ1-6
clone_size: many
d_call: -
v_call: TRBV28
cdr3_aa: CASSLMGFNSPLHF
cdr3_nt: TGTGCCAGCAGTTTAATGGGTTTTAATTCACCCCTCCACTTT

j_call: TRBJ2-1
clone_size: many
d_call: -
v_call: TRBV2
cdr3_aa: CASRAPVINEQFF
cdr3_nt: TGTGCCAGCAGGGCTCCAGTGATCAATGAGCAGTTCTTC

j_call: TRBJ1-4
clone_size: few
d_call: -
v_call: TRBV7-2
cdr3_aa: CASGLVPRRVEKLFF
cdr3_nt: TGTGCCAGCGGCTTAGTGCCCAGGAGGGTTGAAAAACTGTTTTTT

j_call: TRBJ1-3
clone_size: many
d_call: -
v_call: TRBV7-9
cdr3_aa: CASSLADPGNTIYF
cdr3_nt: TGTGCCAGCAGCTTAGCGGATCCCGGAAACACCATATATTTT

j_call: TRBJ1-1
clone_size: many
d_call: -
v_call: TRBV12-3/TRBV12-4
cdr3_aa: CASTHQGGFEAFF
cdr3_nt: TGTGCCAGCACCCATCAAGGGGGATTTGAAGCTTTCTTT

j_call: TRBJ2-2
clone_size: many
d_call: TRBD2
v_call: TRBV19
cdr3_aa: CASSTRLAGAGELFF
cdr3_nt: TGTGCCAGTAGTACGCGACTAGCGGGAGCCGGGGAGCTGTTTTTT

j_call: TRBJ1-4
clone_size: -
d_call: TRBD1
v_call: TRBV24-1
cdr3_aa: CATSPCDRGGGEKLFF
cdr3_nt: TGTGCCACCAGCCCATGCGACAGGGGAGGAGGAGAAAAACTGTTTTTT

j_call: TRBJ1-2
clone_size: many
d_call: -
v_call: TRBV3-1
cdr3_aa: CASSPGAGATKGYTF
cdr3_nt: TGTGCCAGCAGCCCGGGGGCGGGGGCAACGAAGGGCTACACCTTC

j_call: TRBJ1-2
clone_size: many
d_call: -
v_call: TRBV7-2
cdr3_aa: CASSSQLNYGYTF
cdr3_nt: TGTGCCAGCAGCTCACAGTTGAACTATGGCTACACCTTC

j_call: TRBJ2-5
clone_size: once
d_call: -
v_call: TRBV5-6
cdr3_aa: CASSLVGAQETQYF
cdr3_nt: TGTGCCAGCAGCTTGGTTGGTGCCCAAGAGACCCAGTACTTC

j_call: TRBJ2-1
clone_size: many
d_call: TRBD1
v_call: TRBV5-1
cdr3_aa: CASSVVGQGSEEQFF
cdr3_nt: TGCGCCAGCAGCGTTGTAGGACAGGGGTCAGAGGAGCAGTTCTTC

j_call: TRBJ2-5
clone_size: many
d_call: TRBD2
v_call: TRBV5-5
cdr3_aa: CASSSGGGYQETQYF
cdr3_nt: TGTGCCAGCAGCTCAGGCGGGGGGTACCAAGAGACCCAGTACTTC

j_call: TRBJ1-2
clone_size: many
d_call: TRBD1
v_call: TRBV5-8
cdr3_aa: CASSPSGTGVNYGYTF
cdr3_nt: TGTGCCAGCAGCCCATCCGGGACAGGAGTTAACTATGGCTACACCTTC

j_call: TRBJ2-5
clone_size: many
d_call: -
v_call: TRBV24-1
cdr3_aa: CATSDPGTGAETQYF
cdr3_nt: TGTGCCACCAGTGATCCCGGGACGGGGGCAGAGACCCAGTACTTC

j_call: TRBJ1-3
clone_size: many
d_call: -
v_call: TRBV5-5
cdr3_aa: CASSWGFFSSGNTIYF
cdr3_nt: TGTGCCAGCAGCTGGGGCTTTTTTAGCTCTGGAAACACCATATATTTT

j_call: TRBJ2-1
clone_size: many
d_call: TRBD2
v_call: TRBV7-9
cdr3_aa: CASRRAGGPGEQFF
cdr3_nt: TGTGCCAGCAGAAGGGCGGGAGGGCCGGGAGAGCAGTTCTTC

j_call: TRBJ1-1
clone_size: -
d_call: -
v_call: TRBV15
cdr3_aa: CATSRANGQLEAFF
cdr3_nt: TGTGCCACCAGCAGGGCAAACGGACAGCTTGAAGCTTTCTTT